Only a few counts were recorded for the clone carrying this T cell receptor beta chain. This sample is drawn from a study of blood T cell repertoires in COVID-19. There are 16 residues in the CDR3. In germline, CDR1 is PRHDT, CDR2 FYEKMQ (reference sequence). J lost 6 bases, V lost 3 bases, and 11 bases had no gene match. TCRdb keeps only in-frame clones here, not all; method: immunoSEQ multiplex PCR. The table includes 140,000 to 150,000 clones, about four fifths detected once. The chain links TRBV13 to TRBJ1-1; 9 bases match TRBD1. The material sequenced was peripheral blood. The TCR sequence derives from a human donor with acute or convalescent COVID-19. The donor label of this sample is uncertain. DNA of the CDR3: TGTGCCAGCAGCTTTACAGGGGGCGGCATAGGTGCTGAAGCTTTCTTT. Translated: CASSFTGGGIGAEAFF.